The 31 T cell receptor beta chains reported below all come from one sample, sequenced in a study of CD8 T cells in ankylosing spondylitis. Each CDR3 protein is one row after TCRdb ran MiXCR on the 5' RACE reads. This table has more than 400,000 distinct CDR3 sequences, about 5.2% appearing once. These TCRs are of unknown antigen specificity. Notes on the study in general: The study identified a TCR beta motif of eight highly homologous variants that appeared characteristic of ankylosing spondylitis blood.

The material sequenced was blood, either unsorted or a sorted T cell fraction (not recorded which). The source is a male donor with ankylosing spondylitis.

This chain connects TRBV6-1 to TRBJ2-1, with D possibly TRBD2 on 6 matching bases. Germline assignment: CDR1 MNHNS and CDR2 SASEGT. V lost 8 bases and J lost 6, with 14 bases in between. This CDR3 comprises 13 residues. The DNA for the CDR3 is TGTGCCAGCCCCGGAACTAGCAGCAATGAGCAGTTCTTC. It encodes CASPGTSSNEQFF.

This clonotype appeared many times. V usage is TRBV6-2 or TRBV6-3 and J usage is TRBJ2-7; 15 nucleotides line up with TRBD2. CDR3 length: 19 amino acids. V was pared by 6 bases and J by 4 bases, with 16 bases of the junction left unmatched. Germline CDR1 and CDR2: MNHEY and SVGEGT. CDR3 coding DNA: TGTGCCAGCAGCCTCCCAGTTGGACTAGCGGGAGGGTTCAAATACGAGCAGTACTTC. It codes for CASSLPVGLAGGFKYEQYF.

This clonotype was seen many times. The rearrangement joins TRBV27 to TRBJ2-7; D is possibly TRBD2 (6 bases). The CDR3 sequence is 13 residues long. Germline V gene data show CDR1 as MNHEY and CDR2 as SMNVEV (reference sequence). V lost 2 bases, J lost 2 bases, and 7 bases lay in between. The CDR3 DNA reads TGTGCCAGCAGTTTACGGGAGACCTACGAGCAGTACTTC. Translating it yields CASSLRETYEQYF.

This clonotype was observed many times. The chain is built from TRBV20-1 and TRBJ1-3; no firm D call. Deletions cut 0 bases from V and 0 bases from J, with 18 bases between. The V gene's germline CDR1 is DFQATT and CDR2 SNEGSKA (reference sequence). The CDR3 has 18 residues. CDR3 sequence reads: CSARDKKGLGFSGNTIYF. CDR3 DNA: TGCAGTGCTAGAGATAAAAAGGGATTGGGATTCTCTGGAAACACCATATATTTT.

This clonotype was picked up many times. The genes are TRBV27 and TRBJ1-4, with D maybe TRBD1 (6 bases). Germline CDR1 and CDR2: MNHEY and SMNVEV (reference sequence). The V end was cut by 3 bases, the J end by 2 bases, with 19 bases between. There are 18 residues in the CDR3. The CDR3 protein is CASSFIPRGSITNEKLFF. CDR3 in DNA: TGTGCCAGCAGTTTTATCCCCAGGGGCAGCATCACTAATGAAAAACTGTTTTTT.

This clonotype was recorded at least ten times. The chain uses TRBV3-1 and TRBJ1-2, with 7 nucleotides matching TRBD1. The V segment lost 2 bases and the J segment 6 bases; nucleotides outside the gene matches: 6. CDR1 LGHDT and CDR2 YNNKEL come from the germline V gene (reference sequence). CDR3 size: 14 residues. CDR3 amino acids: CASSQRLTGDGYTF. CDR3 DNA sequence: TGTGCCAGCAGCCAACGGTTAACAGGGGATGGCTACACCTTC.

This clonotype was observed at least ten times. The chain joins TRBV7-2 to TRBJ2-3, with D uncertain. The CDR3 has 15 amino acids. The germline gives CDR1 SGHTA, CDR2 FQGNSA. V gave up 1 base and J gave up 5 bases, with 13 bases separating them. The CDR3 loop reads CASSLGSAAQDTQYF. The CDR3 region has the DNA TGTGCCAGCAGCTTAGGTTCAGCTGCACAAGATACGCAGTATTTT.

The table lists this clonotype with many counts. CDR3 coding DNA: TGCAGCGTTGATGGCCAGGGTAATGGCTACACCTTC. Protein: CSVDGQGNGYTF. This chain links TRBV29-1 with TRBJ1-2, with D tentatively TRBD1 (5 bases). Germline CDR1 SQVTM, CDR2 ANQGSEA. The CDR3 consists of 12 residues. The germline V and J ends were trimmed by 3 bases and 6 bases, with 11 bases remaining between them.

This clonotype was detected ten times or more. The chain couples TRBV20-1 to TRBJ2-1; TRBD2 agrees at 8 bases. This CDR3 has 13 residues. Germline CDR1 DFQATT, CDR2 SNEGSKA (reference sequence). The ends lost 4 bases at V and 3 bases at J; junction bases unmatched: 2. The CDR3 spells CSATSGFYNEQFF. CDR3 nucleotide sequence: TGCAGTGCTACTAGCGGGTTCTACAATGAGCAGTTCTTC.

This clonotype was seen at least ten times. This chain links TRBV5-1 with TRBJ2-3; D might be TRBD1 (6 bases). Trimming removed 0 bases from V and 8 bases from J, with 13 bases in between. The CDR3 totals 14 residues. Germline V CDR1 and CDR2: SGHRS, YFSETQ. CDR3 amino acids: CASSLDRVRGTQYF. The CDR3 DNA sequence: TGCGCCAGCAGCTTGGACAGGGTGAGGGGTACGCAGTATTTT.

This clonotype was counted many times. V and J are TRBV5-1 and TRBJ2-5, with D uncertain. The CDR3 covers 16 residues. Per germline, CDR1 SGHRS and CDR2 YFSETQ. V shed 0 bases and J shed 0 bases, with 12 bases lying between them. The CDR3 DNA sequence: TGCGCCAGCAGCTTGGGAGTTGTCCGGTACCAAGAGACCCAGTACTTC. Translation gives CASSLGVVRYQETQYF.

This clonotype was counted at least ten times. The chain employs TRBV20-1 and TRBJ2-1; D is undetermined. V gave up 6 bases and J gave up 6 bases, with 18 bases separating them. CDR1 is DFQATT, CDR2 SNEGSKA, per germline (reference sequence). The CDR3 spans 14 residues. DNA for the CDR3: TGCAGTGCAAGACTGATAAATAAACTCAATGAGCAGTTCTTC. This codes for CSARLINKLNEQFF.

This clonotype was detected ten times or more. The chain joins TRBV20-1 to TRBJ1-2; a possible D gene is TRBD1 (6 bases). CDR3 size: 12 residues. The V gene lost 3 bases and the J gene lost 4 bases, with 9 bases spanning the gap. Germline loops: CDR1 DFQATT, CDR2 SNEGSKA (reference sequence). Here the CDR3 reads CSASRTAYGYTF. The CDR3 DNA reads as TGCAGTGCTAGTAGGACAGCCTATGGCTACACCTTC.

This clonotype was recorded at least ten times. This chain links TRBV7-9 with TRBJ1-4; D is ambiguous. The V and J ends lost 5 bases and 7 bases respectively, with 14 bases between them. There are 14 residues in the CDR3. Germline CDR1 is SEHNR and CDR2 is FQNEAQ (reference sequence). The CDR3 sequence is CASSDLGQVEKLFF. CDR3 coding DNA: TGTGCCAGCAGCGACTTGGGCCAGGTTGAAAAACTGTTTTTT.

This clonotype was detected many times. The V call is TRBV12-3 or TRBV12-4, the J call TRBJ2-6, with D uncertain. Trimming cost V 6 bases and J 4 bases, with 7 bases left between them. This CDR3 spans 13 amino acids. For the CDR3, the DNA is TGTGCCAGCAGCCTGACAGGGGCCAACGTCCTGACTTTC. It is translated as CASSLTGANVLTF.

Only a few counts were recorded for this clonotype. The chain combines TRBV6-5 with TRBJ2-7; 7 bases line up with TRBD1. CDR1 is MNHEY and CDR2 is SVGAGI in the germline V gene. V lost 2 bases, J lost 3 bases, and 10 bases stayed unmatched. This CDR3 has 16 residues. The CDR3 coding sequence is TGTGCCAGCAGTTACGTAAAGACCCAGGGGGTCTACGAGCAGTACTTC. Its translation is CASSYVKTQGVYEQYF.

This clonotype was found many times. The chain recombines TRBV20-1 with TRBJ2-4, with 8 bases matching TRBD2. Germline trimming cut 6 bases from V and 1 base from J; bases unmatched to any gene: 5. The CDR3 consists of 14 residues. The V gene's germline CDR1 is DFQATT and CDR2 SNEGSKA (reference sequence). The CDR3 DNA reads as TGCAGTGCCGGACTAGCAGGCGCCAAAAACATTCAGTACTTC. The encoded protein is CSAGLAGAKNIQYF.

This clonotype was observed many times. The chain links TRBV20-1 to TRBJ1-1; D perhaps matches TRBD1 (5 bases). Per germline, CDR1 DFQATT and CDR2 SNEGSKA (reference sequence). V lost 5 bases to trimming and J lost 3 bases, with 10 bases between them. The CDR3 contains 12 residues. The CDR3 DNA follows: TGCAGTGCTTCCGGGGGGGACACTGAAGCTTTCTTT. Translating it yields CSASGGDTEAFF.

This clonotype was seen at least ten times. The CDR3 protein is CASSLRRSYNEQFF. The CDR3 nucleotides read TGCGCCAGCAGCTTGCGACGGTCCTACAATGAGCAGTTCTTC. This sequence joins TRBV5-1 and TRBJ2-1; no clear D gene. V lost 1 base and J 1 base, leaving 6 bases between the germline ends. The CDR3 contains 14 residues. Germline V CDR1 and CDR2: SGHRS, YFSETQ.

In its sample, this clonotype was seen many times. The V gene is TRBV7-8, the J gene TRBJ1-5, with 9 nucleotides matching TRBD1. Germline CDR1 SGHVS, CDR2 FQNEAQ. This CDR3 has 15 residues. V lost 5 bases and J lost 2; bases outside the gene matches: 4. The CDR3 DNA follows: TGTGCCAGCAGCGTAAGGACAGGGGGCAATCAGCCCCAGCATTTT. Amino acids: CASSVRTGGNQPQHF.

There are many counts of this clonotype. The chain recombines TRBV7-2 with TRBJ1-4; D may be TRBD1 (6 bases). V was trimmed by 0 bases and J by 6 bases, leaving 8 bases between them. The CDR3 consists of 14 residues. Per the germline V gene, CDR1 is SGHTA and CDR2 is FQGNSA. The CDR3 here is CASSLAQGYEKLFF. The CDR3 region has the DNA TGTGCCAGCAGCTTAGCACAGGGATATGAAAAACTGTTTTTT.

This clonotype has a count of ten or more. The CDR3 DNA is TGTGCCAGCAGTTTCTCAAGTTATGGTCGGGGCGAGCAGTACTTC. Protein product: CASSFSSYGRGEQYF. V usage is TRBV12-3 or TRBV12-4 and J usage is TRBJ2-7; a possible D gene is TRBD2 (5 bases). The CDR3 runs to 15 residues. Trimming pared 3 bases from V and 6 bases from J, leaving 18 bases between.

This clonotype was counted ten times or more. V is TRBV5-1 and J is TRBJ2-1; D may match TRBD1 or TRBD2 (6 bases each). The germline gives CDR1 SGHRS, CDR2 YFSETQ. Trimming left V 0 bases short and J 9 bases short, with 16 bases between. CDR3 length equals 15 residues. CDR3 sequence reads: CASSLARRGLGEQFF. The CDR3 region has the DNA TGCGCCAGCAGCTTGGCCCGACGGGGGCTTGGTGAGCAGTTCTTC.

This chain links TRBV20-1 with TRBJ2-3, with a possible D match to TRBD1 (6 bases). V was trimmed by 4 bases and J by 4 bases, leaving 9 bases between them. The CDR3 has 12 residues. Germline values: CDR1 DFQATT, CDR2 SNEGSKA (reference sequence). The CDR3 sequence is CSATRQADTQYF. Here the CDR3 DNA reads TGCAGTGCTACTCGACAGGCAGATACGCAGTATTTT.

This clonotype was seen ten or more times. The V call is TRBV5-4, the J call TRBJ1-1; no reliable D call. V was pared by 1 base and J by 0 bases, with 10 bases between. This CDR3 spans 15 amino acids. CDR1 is SGHNT, CDR2 YYREEE, per germline (reference sequence). The CDR3 DNA sequence: TGTGCCAGCAGCTTGACTCCATACATGAACACTGAAGCTTTCTTT. Its translation is CASSLTPYMNTEAFF. Filled out from reference TRBV5-4 and TRBJ1-1, the complete variable domain reads ETGVTQSPTHLIKTRGQQVTLRCSSQSGHNTVSWYQQALGQGPQFIFQYYREEENGRGNFPPRFSGLQFPNYSSELNVNALELDDSALYLCASSLTPYMNTEAFFGQGTRLTVV.

Many counts were recorded for this clonotype. J is TRBJ1-1 and V is TRBV7-9; the D is unclear. The CDR3 runs to 12 residues. The germline CDR1 and CDR2 sequences are SEHNR and FQNEAQ (reference sequence). Trimming left V 1 base short and J 5 bases short, with 5 bases between. CDR3 residues: CASSLDWTEAFF. The CDR3 nucleotides are TGTGCCAGCAGCTTAGACTGGACTGAAGCTTTCTTT. Based on the CDR3 plus reference TRBV7-9 and TRBJ1-1, the full variable domain is DTGVSQNPRHKITKRGQNVTFRCDPISEHNRLYWYRQTLGQGPEFLTYFQNEAQLEKSRLLSDRFSAERPKGSFSTLEIQRTEQGDSAMYLCASSLDWTEAFFGQGTRLTVV.

There are many counts of this clonotype. The V gene is TRBV27, the J gene TRBJ2-7; 10 positions match TRBD1. The CDR3 sequence is 17 residues long. Germline V gives CDR1 MNHEY, CDR2 SMNVEV (reference sequence). V lost 5 bases and J lost 7; bases outside the gene matches: 17. In DNA form, the CDR3 reads TGTGCCAGCAGTCTCGGTGTCCGGGACAGGGGAGTAAGAGAGCAGTACTTC. It translates to CASSLGVRDRGVREQYF.

The chain joins TRBV4-1 to TRBJ2-5; D is possibly TRBD1 (5 bases). This CDR3 region has 15 residues. CDR1 is MGHRA, CDR2 YSYEKL, per germline. With 4 bases removed from V and 7 bases from J, the gap between germline ends came to 19 bases. The CDR3 DNA reads as TGCGCCAGCAGCCGAGATTTCGGACAAGAAGGGACCCAGTACTTC. This translates into CASSRDFGQEGTQYF.

The chain couples TRBV27 to TRBJ2-1, with 7 nucleotides matching TRBD2. The germline V gene encodes CDR1 MNHEY and CDR2 SMNVEV (reference sequence). Trimming at V came to 5 bases and at J to 8 bases, leaving 12 bases not matched to a gene. This CDR3 is 15 amino acids long. The CDR3 DNA sequence: TGTGCCAGCAGTCCATGGGGCGGGAGTTTTTATGAGCAGTTCTTC. This encodes CASSPWGGSFYEQFF.

Many counts were recorded for this clonotype. The chain links TRBV10-3 to TRBJ1-5; 7 nucleotides line up with TRBD1. Germline CDR1 and CDR2: ENHRY and SYGVKD. The CDR3 sequence is 15 residues long. V lost 0 bases to trimming and J lost 7 bases; unmatched junction nucleotides: 6. The DNA of the CDR3 is TGTGCCATCAGTGAGTCGGGCAGGGGGATCCAGCCCCAGCATTTT. This translates into CAISESGRGIQPQHF.

This clonotype was recorded at least ten times. The rearrangement links TRBV29-1 to TRBJ2-7; D is undetermined. V shed 6 bases and J shed 11 bases, with 20 bases lying between them. Germline lookup yields CDR1 SQVTM and CDR2 ANQGSEA. The CDR3 spans 12 residues. The CDR3, as DNA: TGCAGCGTCGCACGACTCACCGGGCACGAGTACTTC. Its translation: CSVARLTGHEYF.